This T cell receptor beta chain is from a study of blood T cell repertoires in COVID-19. On the study more broadly: Collection of acute and convalescent COVID-19 samples took place in the United States, Italy and Spain. PBMCs, B-cell-depleted T cells, or T cells were the source of the cDNA or gDNA that made up the material.

The germline V gene encodes CDR1 ENHRY and CDR2 SYGVKD. The germline V and J ends were trimmed by 2 bases and 3 bases, with 11 bases remaining between them. The CDR3 consists of 14 residues. TCRdb keeps only in-frame clones here, not all; method: immunoSEQ multiplex PCR. The sample holds roughly 240,000 clones, 86% seen once. The clonotype was recovered from a man between 18 and 35 years old with active or convalescent COVID-19. Sequences were obtained from peripheral blood. This chain uses TRBV10-3 with TRBJ2-7, with D perhaps matching TRBD2 (6 bases). The CDR3 reads CAISEAGKFYEQYF. CDR3 coding DNA: TGTGCCATCAGTGAGGCGGGAAAATTCTACGAGCAGTACTTC.